Below, 26 T cell receptor beta chains from the same sample are listed, as sequenced in a study of T cell responses to AZD1222 COVID-19 vaccine. Data came from immunoSEQ multiplex PCR; TCRdb stores just in-frame clones and leaves some out. Of over 70,000 clones listed, 89% were seen once; the top ten hold 9.3%. The sample was peripheral blood, taken 28 days after the second AZD1222 dose. These receptors came from an adult who received the AZD1222 COVID-19 vaccine.

Here the CDR3 DNA reads TGTGCCAGCCGTAAAGGGGGGGGACCGAAACTAGCGGGTCCCTACGAGCAGTACTTC. Its translation: CASRKGGGPKLAGPYEQYF. The genes are TRBV2 and TRBJ2-7; 9 nucleotides match TRBD2. The CDR3 totals 19 residues. Trimming cost V 8 bases and J 2 bases; bases outside gene matches: 22. Germline V CDR1 and CDR2: SNHLY, FYNNEI.

The chain is built from TRBV6-4 and TRBJ1-3; D call uncertain. Trimming cost V 8 bases and J 9 bases, with 26 bases left between them. Germline CDR1 is MRHNA and CDR2 is SNTAGT. The CDR3 loop spans 16 amino acids. The CDR3 loop is CASPTAEGPYLPTIYF. Here the CDR3 DNA reads TGTGCCAGCCCTACGGCGGAAGGTCCGTACCTGCCCACCATATATTTT.

This rearrangement joins TRBV27 to TRBJ2-1, with 7 bases that match TRBD1. This CDR3 comprises 16 residues. Germline CDR1 and CDR2: MNHEY and SMNVEV (reference sequence). V trimming: 10 bases; J trimming: 0 bases; junction bases outside the gene matches: 12. CDR3 coding DNA: TGTGCCACTTCGGGGACAGCCCGCGGCTCCTACAATGAGCAGTTCTTC. Its translation: CATSGTARGSYNEQFF.

The CDR3 is CASSPPSSGANVLTF. CDR3 DNA sequence: TGTGCCAGCAGCCCCCCGAGCTCTGGGGCCAACGTCCTGACTTTC. V is TRBV5-4 and J is TRBJ2-6; D unresolved. Germline CDR1 and CDR2: SGHNT and YYREEE (reference sequence). Trimming stripped 4 bases from V and 0 bases from J, with 8 bases between. CDR3 length: 15 amino acids.

This clone was detected a few times. The chain is built from TRBV19 and TRBJ1-5; TRBD1 agrees at 8 bases. The CDR3 has 14 amino acids. The germline CDR1 and CDR2 sequences are LNHDA and SQIVND (reference sequence). Losses at the gene ends were 7 bases for V and 7 bases for J; bases not matched to a gene: 9. DNA of the CDR3: TGTGCCAGTAAATTCTCAGGGGGCGGGCAGCCCCAGCATTTT. This gives the protein CASKFSGGGQPQHF.

The V and J genes are TRBV9 and TRBJ2-6, with D perhaps given as TRBD1 or TRBD2 (6 bases each). CDR1 and CDR2 (germline): SGDLS, YYNGEE. V was trimmed by 7 bases and J by 0 bases, leaving 17 bases between them. CDR3 size: 17 residues. The CDR3 DNA is TGTGCCAGCGCGGACGGGGGCGGAAACTCTGGGGCCAACGTCCTGACTTTC. Amino acid sequence: CASADGGGNSGANVLTF.

The J gene is TRBJ1-2, the V gene TRBV19, with 9 bases aligning to TRBD1. CDR3 length: 15 residues. Trimming cost V 3 bases and J 2 bases; bases outside gene matches: 4. CDR1 is LNHDA and CDR2 is SQIVND in the germline V gene (reference sequence). DNA of the CDR3: TGTGCCAGTAGTATCACAGGGGGCTTCAACTATGGCTACACCTTC. Translated: CASSITGGFNYGYTF. Looking up the rest from reference TRBV19 and TRBJ1-2 gives the full variable domain: DGGITQSPKYLFRKEGQNVTLSCEQNLNHDAMYWYRQDPGQGLRLIYYSQIVNDFQKGDIAEGYSVSREKKESFPLTVTSAQKNPTAFYLCASSITGGFNYGYTFGSGTRLTVV.

The chain has TRBV27 and TRBJ2-6; D remains unclear. Trimming took off 0 bases at V and 0 bases at J, with 12 bases between the two ends. Germline V gene sequence: CDR1 MNHEY, CDR2 SMNVEV (reference sequence). This CDR3 comprises 18 residues. The CDR3: CASSLSTPVFSGANVLTF. As DNA, the CDR3 is TGTGCCAGCAGTTTATCGACCCCCGTTTTCTCTGGGGCCAACGTCCTGACTTTC.

V gene TRBV3-1 (or the pseudogene TRBV3-2) combines with J gene TRBJ2-7; TRBD2 aligns across 7 bases. Germline lookup yields CDR1 LGHDT and CDR2 YNNKEL (reference sequence). Unmatched junction bases numbered 8, after V lost 1 base and J lost 5 bases. CDR3 size: 15 residues. The CDR3 spells CASSQGGGPRDEQYV. The CDR3 nucleotides are TGTGCCAGCAGCCAAGGGGGAGGGCCTCGGGACGAGCAGTACGTC.

The J gene is TRBJ1-5, the V gene TRBV7-2; the D gene is possibly TRBD1 (5 bases). Looked up from germline, CDR1 is SGHTA and CDR2 is FQGNSA. The CDR3 sequence is 16 residues long. Trimming left V 2 bases short and J 1 base short, with 12 bases between. CDR3 coding DNA: TGTGCCAGCAGCTTATGGGGGGGGGAGAGCAATCAGCCCCAGCATTTT. Its translation: CASSLWGGESNQPQHF. Full variable domain (remainder filled in from reference TRBV7-2 and TRBJ1-5): GAGVSQSPSNKVTEKGKDVELRCDPISGHTALYWYRQSLGQGLEFLIYFQGNSAPDKSGLPSDRFSAERTGGSVSTLTIQRTQQEDSAVYLCASSLWGGESNQPQHFGDGTRLSIL.

This chain uses TRBV19 with TRBJ2-3; D perhaps matches TRBD2 (6 bases). Germline V lookup: CDR1 LNHDA, CDR2 SQIVND (reference sequence). Trimming removed 10 bases at V and 4 bases at J, with 24 bases between. This CDR3 has 16 amino acids. The CDR3 here is CATYTVGGVRADTQYF. CDR3 DNA: TGTGCCACCTATACGGTCGGCGGGGTAAGGGCAGATACGCAGTATTTT.

The chain combines TRBV30 with TRBJ2-1; no firm D call. CDR3 length: 15 residues. V was trimmed by 4 bases and J by 2 bases, leaving 15 bases between them. Germline V gene data show CDR1 as GTSNPN and CDR2 as SVGIG (reference sequence). The DNA for the CDR3 is TGTGCCTGGACTAACCCACCTCCCGCCTACAATGAGCAGTTCTTC. Its translation is CAWTNPPPAYNEQFF.

The chain is built from TRBV7-9 and TRBJ1-5; TRBD1 might be the D (5 bases). Germline V lookup: CDR1 SEHNR, CDR2 FQNEAQ (reference sequence). V dropped 5 bases and J dropped 4 bases, with 9 bases sitting between them. This CDR3 has 13 amino acids. CDR3 protein: CASSRGPNQPQHF. As DNA, the CDR3 is TGTGCCAGCAGCAGGGGACCTAATCAGCCCCAGCATTTT.

The CDR3 DNA sequence: TGTGCCAGCAGCCAAGAAGGGGGCCACACCTATGGCTACACCTTC. Protein: CASSQEGGHTYGYTF. The chain employs TRBV4-2 and TRBJ1-2; 7 bases align to TRBD1. From germline, CDR1 is LGHNA and CDR2 YNFKEQ. V was clipped by 0 bases and J by 4 bases; unmatched bases: 5. The CDR3 totals 15 residues.

The chain has TRBV28 and TRBJ1-1; 8 nucleotides align to TRBD1. Germline V gives CDR1 MDHEN, CDR2 SYDVKM. The CDR3 runs to 15 residues. V shed 5 bases and J 3 bases; nucleotides not matched to a gene: 8. The CDR3 nucleotides are TGTGCCAGCAGTCCCGGACAGGGAATCCACACTGAAGCTTTCTTT. The encoded protein is CASSPGQGIHTEAFF. The entire variable domain, with the rest obtained from reference TRBV28 and TRBJ1-1, is as follows: DVKVTQSSRYLVKRTGEKVFLECVQDMDHENMFWYRQDPGLGLRLIYFSYDVKMKEKGDIPEGYSVSREKKERFSLILESASTNQTSMYLCASSPGQGIHTEAFFGQGTRLTVV.

The chain uses TRBV2 and TRBJ1-5; 8 bases are shared with TRBD1. The CDR3 loop spans 15 amino acids. Trimming took 6 bases from V and 3 from J; bases not matched to a gene: 7. Germline values: CDR1 SNHLY, CDR2 FYNNEI. The CDR3 DNA reads TGTGCCAGCAGCCGACAGGGGAACAACAATCAGCCCCAGCATTTT. It yields the protein CASSRQGNNNQPQHF.

The chain combines TRBV14 with TRBJ2-5; 8 nucleotides match TRBD2. V lost 1 base, J lost 9 bases, and 13 bases stayed unmatched. This CDR3 is built from 16 residues. Germline CDR1 is SGHDN and CDR2 is FVKESK. This chain's CDR3 is CASSQGGRGGAGAQYF. Here the CDR3 DNA reads TGTGCCAGCAGCCAAGGAGGACGCGGGGGAGCGGGGGCCCAGTACTTC.

The chain is built from TRBV9 and TRBJ2-2; tentatively, D is TRBD1 (5 bases). This CDR3 region has 14 residues. From germline, CDR1 is SGDLS and CDR2 YYNGEE. Deletions cut 0 bases from V and 6 bases from J, with 9 bases between. CDR3 sequence: CASSVVQGSGELFF. In nucleotides, the CDR3 is TGTGCCAGCAGCGTAGTTCAGGGTTCCGGGGAGCTGTTTTTT.

The CDR3 DNA reads TGTGCCAGCGGCCGACTATCCCAAGAGACCCAGTACTTC. Its translation: CASGRLSQETQYF. This chain connects TRBV27 to TRBJ2-5, with a weak D call TRBD2 (5 bases). V was shortened by 8 bases and J by 1 base, with 11 bases between the two germline ends. There are 13 residues in the CDR3. Germline-derived CDR1 and CDR2 are MNHEY and SMNVEV (reference sequence).

This chain links TRBV19 with TRBJ1-2; tentatively, D is TRBD1 (6 bases). Looked up from germline, CDR1 is LNHDA and CDR2 is SQIVND (reference sequence). The CDR3 has 15 amino acids. V shed 3 bases and J shed 6 bases, with 17 bases lying between them. CDR3 protein: CASSIPTDSVNGYTF. CDR3 bases: TGTGCCAGTAGTATCCCTACGGACAGCGTAAATGGCTACACCTTC.

The CDR3 nucleotides read TGTGCCAGCAGCCCAGGGACAGCGAACACTGAAGCTTTCTTT. Amino acids: CASSPGTANTEAFF. J is TRBJ1-1 and V is TRBV7-3; 7 bases line up with TRBD1. V lost 5 bases to trimming and J lost 1 base; unmatched junction nucleotides: 4. The CDR3 extends over 14 amino acids. Germline V gene sequence: CDR1 SGHTA, CDR2 FQGTGA. The full variable domain, with the rest looked up from reference TRBV7-3 and TRBJ1-1, is GAGVSQTPSNKVTEKGKYVELRCDPISGHTALYWYRQSLGQGPEFLIYFQGTGAADDSGLPNDRFFAVRPEGSVSTLKIQRTERGDSAVYLCASSPGTANTEAFFGQGTRLTVV.

The chain employs TRBV19 and TRBJ2-5; unclear D gene. V was trimmed by 3 bases and J by 1 base, leaving 6 bases between them. Germline V gives CDR1 LNHDA, CDR2 SQIVND (reference sequence). The CDR3 has 13 amino acids. Here the CDR3 reads CASSISTQETQYF. CDR3 nucleotides: TGTGCCAGTAGTATTTCCACCCAAGAGACCCAGTACTTC. The variable domain in full, with the rest retrieved from reference TRBV19 and TRBJ2-5, is DGGITQSPKYLFRKEGQNVTLSCEQNLNHDAMYWYRQDPGQGLRLIYYSQIVNDFQKGDIAEGYSVSREKKESFPLTVTSAQKNPTAFYLCASSISTQETQYFGPGTRLLVL.

The V and J genes are TRBV19 and TRBJ1-5; D not certain. V shed 6 bases and J shed 0 bases, with 15 bases lying between them. The CDR3 totals 16 residues. Germline V gene sequence: CDR1 LNHDA, CDR2 SQIVND (reference sequence). The CDR3 coding sequence is TGTGCCAGTAGGGGGTTGGGATTGTATAGCAATCAGCCCCAGCATTTT. Amino acids: CASRGLGLYSNQPQHF.

V gene TRBV28 combines with J gene TRBJ2-3; 14 nucleotides align to TRBD2. Trimming at V came to 5 bases and at J to 2 bases, leaving 12 bases not matched to a gene. In germline, CDR1 is MDHEN, CDR2 SYDVKM. The CDR3 is made up of 19 amino acids. Here the CDR3 DNA reads TGTGCCAGCAGTCCCCAGACTAGCGGGGGGGCGATTCCCACAGATACGCAGTATTTT. It specifies CASSPQTSGGAIPTDTQYF. Using reference TRBV28 and TRBJ2-3 for the parts outside the CDR3, the full variable domain is DVKVTQSSRYLVKRTGEKVFLECVQDMDHENMFWYRQDPGLGLRLIYFSYDVKMKEKGDIPEGYSVSREKKERFSLILESASTNQTSMYLCASSPQTSGGAIPTDTQYFGPGTRLTVL.

The chain has TRBV19 and TRBJ1-1, with 8 bases fitting TRBD1. The V segment lost 3 bases and the J segment 0 bases; nucleotides outside the gene matches: 9. This CDR3 comprises 17 residues. Germline-derived CDR1 and CDR2 are LNHDA and SQIVND (reference sequence). The CDR3 DNA reads as TGTGCCAGTAGTATGTGGAGGACAGGGCCCATGAACACTGAAGCTTTCTTT. Its translation is CASSMWRTGPMNTEAFF. The full variable domain, its missing parts supplied by reference TRBV19 and TRBJ1-1, is DGGITQSPKYLFRKEGQNVTLSCEQNLNHDAMYWYRQDPGQGLRLIYYSQIVNDFQKGDIAEGYSVSREKKESFPLTVTSAQKNPTAFYLCASSMWRTGPMNTEAFFGQGTRLTVV.

This chain links TRBV6-5 with TRBJ2-2, with D tentatively TRBD1 (6 bases). V lost 6 bases, J lost 1 base, and 12 bases lay in between. This CDR3 contains 15 residues. Germline CDR1 and CDR2: MNHEY and SVGAGI. In nucleotides, the CDR3 is TGTGCCAGCAGGAGAACAGGGTTGAACACCGGGGAGCTGTTTTTT. This codes for CASRRTGLNTGELFF.